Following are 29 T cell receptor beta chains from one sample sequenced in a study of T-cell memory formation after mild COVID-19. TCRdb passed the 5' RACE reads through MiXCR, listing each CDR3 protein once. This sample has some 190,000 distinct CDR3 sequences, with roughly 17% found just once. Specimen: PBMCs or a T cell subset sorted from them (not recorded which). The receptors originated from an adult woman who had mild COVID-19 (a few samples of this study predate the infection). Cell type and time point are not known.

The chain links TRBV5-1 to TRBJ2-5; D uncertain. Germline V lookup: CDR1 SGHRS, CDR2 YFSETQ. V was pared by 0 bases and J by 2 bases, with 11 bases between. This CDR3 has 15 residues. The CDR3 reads CASSLERRSQETQYF. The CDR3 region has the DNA TGCGCCAGCAGCTTGGAACGCAGGAGTCAAGAGACCCAGTACTTC.

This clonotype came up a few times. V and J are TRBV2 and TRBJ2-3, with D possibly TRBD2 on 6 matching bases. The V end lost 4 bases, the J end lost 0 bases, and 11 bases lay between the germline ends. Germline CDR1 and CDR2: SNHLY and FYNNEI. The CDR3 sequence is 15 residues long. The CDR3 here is CASSGWGTSTDTQYF. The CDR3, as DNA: TGTGCCAGCAGTGGTTGGGGGACTAGCACAGATACGCAGTATTTT. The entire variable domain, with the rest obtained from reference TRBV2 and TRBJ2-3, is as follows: EPEVTQTPSHQVTQMGQEVILRCVPISNHLYFYWYRQILGQKVEFLVSFYNNEISEKSEIFDDQFSVERPDGSNFTLKIRSTKLEDSAMYFCASSGWGTSTDTQYFGPGTRLTVL.

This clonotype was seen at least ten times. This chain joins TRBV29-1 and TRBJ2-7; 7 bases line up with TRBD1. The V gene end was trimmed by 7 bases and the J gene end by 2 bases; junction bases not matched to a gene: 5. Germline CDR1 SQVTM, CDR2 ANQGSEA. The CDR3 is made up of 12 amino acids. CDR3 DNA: TGCAGCGCGACGACAGGGCCCTACGAGCAGTACTTC. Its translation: CSATTGPYEQYF.

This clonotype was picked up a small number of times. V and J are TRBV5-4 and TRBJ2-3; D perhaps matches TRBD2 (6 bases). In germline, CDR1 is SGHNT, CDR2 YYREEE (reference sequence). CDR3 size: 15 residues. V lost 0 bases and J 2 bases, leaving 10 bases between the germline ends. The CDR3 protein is CASSLGAGITDTQYF. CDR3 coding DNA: TGTGCCAGCAGCTTGGGTGCGGGGATCACAGATACGCAGTATTTT.

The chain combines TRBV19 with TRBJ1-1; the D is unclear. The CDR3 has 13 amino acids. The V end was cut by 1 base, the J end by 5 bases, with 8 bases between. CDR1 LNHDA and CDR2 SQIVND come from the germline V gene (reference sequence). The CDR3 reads CASSIAPGTEAFF. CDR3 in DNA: TGTGCCAGTAGTATAGCCCCCGGGACTGAAGCTTTCTTT.

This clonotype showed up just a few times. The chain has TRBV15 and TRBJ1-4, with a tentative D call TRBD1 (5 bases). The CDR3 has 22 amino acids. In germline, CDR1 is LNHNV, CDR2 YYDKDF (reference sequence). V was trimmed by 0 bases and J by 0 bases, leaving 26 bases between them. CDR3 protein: CATSRDIYGAGRATATNEKLFF. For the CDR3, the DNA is TGTGCCACCAGCAGAGATATTTATGGGGCGGGACGTGCTACTGCAACTAATGAAAAACTGTTTTTT.

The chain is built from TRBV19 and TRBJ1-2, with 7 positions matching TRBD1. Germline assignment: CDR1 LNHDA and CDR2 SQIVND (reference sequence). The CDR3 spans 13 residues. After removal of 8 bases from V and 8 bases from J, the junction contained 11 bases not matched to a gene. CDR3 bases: TGTGCCAGTCGAAAAACAGGGGAGGACGGCTACACCTTC. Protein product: CASRKTGEDGYTF.

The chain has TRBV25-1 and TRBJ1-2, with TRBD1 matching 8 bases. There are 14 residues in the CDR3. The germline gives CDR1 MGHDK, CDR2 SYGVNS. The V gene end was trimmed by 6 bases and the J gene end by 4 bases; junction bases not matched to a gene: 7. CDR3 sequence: CASRGQVDLYGYTF. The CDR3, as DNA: TGTGCCAGCAGGGGACAGGTCGACCTCTATGGCTACACCTTC.

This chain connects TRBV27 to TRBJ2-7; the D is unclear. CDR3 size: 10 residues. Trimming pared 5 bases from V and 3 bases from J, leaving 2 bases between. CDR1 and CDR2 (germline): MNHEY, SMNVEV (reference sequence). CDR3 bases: TGTGCCAGCAGTCTCTACGAGCAGTACTTC. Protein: CASSLYEQYF.

The CDR3 spells CASRLSGSLSYNEQFF. DNA of the CDR3: TGTGCCAGCAGGTTAAGCGGGAGCCTCTCCTACAATGAGCAGTTCTTC. The gene calls are TRBV7-9 and TRBJ2-1; 8 bases map to TRBD2. CDR1 and CDR2 (germline): SEHNR, FQNEAQ (reference sequence). The V segment lost 6 bases and the J segment 0 bases; nucleotides outside the gene matches: 7. The CDR3 is made up of 16 amino acids.

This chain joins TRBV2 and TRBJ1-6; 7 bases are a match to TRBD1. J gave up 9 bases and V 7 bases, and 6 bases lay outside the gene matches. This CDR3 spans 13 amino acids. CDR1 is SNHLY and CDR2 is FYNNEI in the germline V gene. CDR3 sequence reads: CASTDREVSPLHF. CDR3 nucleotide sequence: TGTGCCAGCACAGACAGGGAGGTTTCACCCCTCCACTTT.

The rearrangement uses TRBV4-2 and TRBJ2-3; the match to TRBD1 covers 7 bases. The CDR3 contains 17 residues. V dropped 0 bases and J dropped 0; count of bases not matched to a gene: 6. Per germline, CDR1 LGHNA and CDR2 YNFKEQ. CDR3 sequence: CASSQDTGALSTDTQYF. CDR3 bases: TGTGCCAGCAGCCAAGATACAGGGGCCCTTAGCACAGATACGCAGTATTTT.

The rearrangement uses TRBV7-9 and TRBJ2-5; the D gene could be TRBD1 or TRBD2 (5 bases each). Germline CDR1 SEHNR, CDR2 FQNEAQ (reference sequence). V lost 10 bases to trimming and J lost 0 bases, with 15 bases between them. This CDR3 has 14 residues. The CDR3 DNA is TGTGCCACCATGGGAGACAGTCACCAAGAGACCCAGTACTTC. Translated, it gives CATMGDSHQETQYF.

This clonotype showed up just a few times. The CDR3 region has the DNA TGTGCCAGCAGCATTGGCTTAACGACGGGACCGGATGAGCAGTACTTC. As protein: CASSIGLTTGPDEQYF. The chain joins TRBV7-9 to TRBJ2-7, with D perhaps assigned TRBD1 or TRBD2 (5 bases each). Germline V gene lookup returns CDR1 SEHNR and CDR2 FQNEAQ (reference sequence). V lost 5 bases, J lost 7 bases, and 24 bases lay in between. This CDR3 is built from 16 residues. The full variable domain, rest sourced from reference TRBV7-9 and TRBJ2-7, is DTGVSQNPRHKITKRGQNVTFRCDPISEHNRLYWYRQTLGQGPEFLTYFQNEAQLEKSRLLSDRFSAERPKGSFSTLEIQRTEQGDSAMYLCASSIGLTTGPDEQYFGPGTRLTVT.

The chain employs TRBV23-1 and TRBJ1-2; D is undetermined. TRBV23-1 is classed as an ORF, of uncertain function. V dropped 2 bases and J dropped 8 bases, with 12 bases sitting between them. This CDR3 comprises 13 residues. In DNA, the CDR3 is TGCGCCAGCAGTCAAAGAAGGGTCCGCGGCTACACCTTC. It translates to CASSQRRVRGYTF.

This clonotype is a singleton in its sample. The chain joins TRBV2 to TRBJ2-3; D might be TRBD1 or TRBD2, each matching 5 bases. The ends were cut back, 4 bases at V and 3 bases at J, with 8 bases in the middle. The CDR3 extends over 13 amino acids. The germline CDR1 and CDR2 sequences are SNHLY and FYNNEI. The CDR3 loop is CASSGDRTDTQYF. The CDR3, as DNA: TGTGCCAGCAGTGGGGACCGAACAGATACGCAGTATTTT.

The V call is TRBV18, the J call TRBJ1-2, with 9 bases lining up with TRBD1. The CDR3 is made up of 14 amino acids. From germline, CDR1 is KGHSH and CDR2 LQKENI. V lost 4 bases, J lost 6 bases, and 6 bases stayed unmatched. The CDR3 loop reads CASSQSGQGDGYTF. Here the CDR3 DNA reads TGTGCCAGCTCACAGTCGGGACAGGGTGATGGCTACACCTTC.

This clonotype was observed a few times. Here the CDR3 DNA reads TGTGCCAGCAGCCCTACGGGTTATCAAGCTTTCTTT. Translated, it gives CASSPTGYQAFF. This rearrangement joins TRBV3-1 to TRBJ1-1, with D unresolved. This CDR3 has 12 amino acids. V was shortened by 4 bases and J by 9 bases, with 12 bases between the two germline ends. Per germline, CDR1 LGHDT and CDR2 YNNKEL (reference sequence).

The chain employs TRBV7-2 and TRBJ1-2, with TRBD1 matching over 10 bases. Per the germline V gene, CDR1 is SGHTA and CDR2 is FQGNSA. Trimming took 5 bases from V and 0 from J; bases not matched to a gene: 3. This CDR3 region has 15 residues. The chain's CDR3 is CASSRGQGANYGYTF. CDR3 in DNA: TGTGCCAGCAGCCGAGGACAGGGGGCTAACTATGGCTACACCTTC.

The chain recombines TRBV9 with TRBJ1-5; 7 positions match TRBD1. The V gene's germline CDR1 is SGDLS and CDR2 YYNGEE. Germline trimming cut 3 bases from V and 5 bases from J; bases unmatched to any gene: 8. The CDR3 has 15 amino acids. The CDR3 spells CASSATGQSYQPQHF. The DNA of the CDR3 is TGTGCCAGCAGCGCCACGGGACAGAGCTATCAGCCCCAGCATTTT.

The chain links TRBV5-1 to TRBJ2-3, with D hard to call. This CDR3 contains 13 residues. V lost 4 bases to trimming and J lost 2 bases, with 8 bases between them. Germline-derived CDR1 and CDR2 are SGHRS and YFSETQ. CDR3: CASSREFTDTQYF. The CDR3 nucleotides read TGCGCCAGCAGCCGAGAATTCACAGATACGCAGTATTTT.

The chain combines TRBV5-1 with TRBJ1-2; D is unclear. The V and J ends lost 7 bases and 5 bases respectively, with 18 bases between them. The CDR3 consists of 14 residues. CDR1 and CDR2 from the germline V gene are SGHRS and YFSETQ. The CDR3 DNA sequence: TGCGCCAGCGGCCGAGGCCATCTTGCTTATGGCTACACCTTC. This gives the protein CASGRGHLAYGYTF.

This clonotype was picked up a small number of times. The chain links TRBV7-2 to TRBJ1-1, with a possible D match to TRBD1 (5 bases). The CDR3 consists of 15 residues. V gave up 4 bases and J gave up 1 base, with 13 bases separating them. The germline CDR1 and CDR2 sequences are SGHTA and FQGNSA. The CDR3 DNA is TGTGCCAGCAGCTCGTCAGGGAATCGGAACACTGAAGCTTTCTTT. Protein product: CASSSSGNRNTEAFF.

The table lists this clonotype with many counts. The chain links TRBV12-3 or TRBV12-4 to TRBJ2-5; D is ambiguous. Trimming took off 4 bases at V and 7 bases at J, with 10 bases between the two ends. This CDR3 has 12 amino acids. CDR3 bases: TGTGCCAGCAGTTCCCCCGGCGGGACCCAGTACTTC. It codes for CASSSPGGTQYF.

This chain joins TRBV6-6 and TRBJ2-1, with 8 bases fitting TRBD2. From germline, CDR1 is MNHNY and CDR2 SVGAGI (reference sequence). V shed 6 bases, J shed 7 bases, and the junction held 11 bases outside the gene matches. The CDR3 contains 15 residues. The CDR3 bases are TGTGCCAGCAGCGGGGGGGCCACTGTTACGAATGAGCAGTTCTTC. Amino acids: CASSGGATVTNEQFF.

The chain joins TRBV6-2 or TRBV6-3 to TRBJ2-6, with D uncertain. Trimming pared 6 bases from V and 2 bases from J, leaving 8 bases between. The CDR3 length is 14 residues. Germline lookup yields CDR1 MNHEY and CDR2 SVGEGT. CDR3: CASRAVAGANVLTF. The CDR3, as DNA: TGTGCCAGCAGGGCCGTAGCTGGGGCCAACGTCCTGACTTTC.

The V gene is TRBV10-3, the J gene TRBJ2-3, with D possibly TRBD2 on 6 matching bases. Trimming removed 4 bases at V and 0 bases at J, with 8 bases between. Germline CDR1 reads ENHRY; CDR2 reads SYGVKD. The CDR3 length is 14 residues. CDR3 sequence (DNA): TGTGCCATCAGTGCCGGGACTAGCACAGATACGCAGTATTTT. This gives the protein CAISAGTSTDTQYF.

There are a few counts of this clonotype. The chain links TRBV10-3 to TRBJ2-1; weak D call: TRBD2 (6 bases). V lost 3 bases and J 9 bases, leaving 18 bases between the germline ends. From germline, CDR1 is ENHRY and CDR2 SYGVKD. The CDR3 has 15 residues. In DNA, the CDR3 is TGTGCCATCAGTGACTTCCGCATCGGGAGTAGTGAGCAGTTCTTC. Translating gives CAISDFRIGSSEQFF.

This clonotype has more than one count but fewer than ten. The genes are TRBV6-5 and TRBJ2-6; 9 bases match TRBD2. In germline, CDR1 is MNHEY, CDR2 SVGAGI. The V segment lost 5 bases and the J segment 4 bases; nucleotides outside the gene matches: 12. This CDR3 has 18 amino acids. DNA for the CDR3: TGTGCCAGCAGTCCCGAGACTAGCGGCTATACCGGGGCCAACGTCCTGACTTTC. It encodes CASSPETSGYTGANVLTF.